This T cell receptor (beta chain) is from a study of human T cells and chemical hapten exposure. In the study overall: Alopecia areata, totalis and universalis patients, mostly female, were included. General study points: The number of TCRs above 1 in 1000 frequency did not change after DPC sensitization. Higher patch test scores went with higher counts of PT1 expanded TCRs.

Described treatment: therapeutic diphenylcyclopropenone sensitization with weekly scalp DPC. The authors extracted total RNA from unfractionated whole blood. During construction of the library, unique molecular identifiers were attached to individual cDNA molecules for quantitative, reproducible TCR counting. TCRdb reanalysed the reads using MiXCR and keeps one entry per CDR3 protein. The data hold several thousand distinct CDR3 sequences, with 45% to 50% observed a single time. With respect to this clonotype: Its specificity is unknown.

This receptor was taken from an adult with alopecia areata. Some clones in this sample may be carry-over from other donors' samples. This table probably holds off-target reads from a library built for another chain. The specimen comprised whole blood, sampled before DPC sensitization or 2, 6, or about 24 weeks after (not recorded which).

The DNA of the CDR3 is TGTGCCAGCAGCGAAGCGGGAGTGCCCAACGGCAATGAGCAGTTCTTC. It translates to CASSEAGVPNGNEQFF. The chain has TRBV6-5 and TRBJ2-1, with 8 bases that match TRBD2. The V and J ends lost 6 bases and 6 bases, in that order; junction bases with no gene match: 13. Germline lookup yields CDR1 MNHEY and CDR2 SVGAGI. The CDR3 runs 16 residues.